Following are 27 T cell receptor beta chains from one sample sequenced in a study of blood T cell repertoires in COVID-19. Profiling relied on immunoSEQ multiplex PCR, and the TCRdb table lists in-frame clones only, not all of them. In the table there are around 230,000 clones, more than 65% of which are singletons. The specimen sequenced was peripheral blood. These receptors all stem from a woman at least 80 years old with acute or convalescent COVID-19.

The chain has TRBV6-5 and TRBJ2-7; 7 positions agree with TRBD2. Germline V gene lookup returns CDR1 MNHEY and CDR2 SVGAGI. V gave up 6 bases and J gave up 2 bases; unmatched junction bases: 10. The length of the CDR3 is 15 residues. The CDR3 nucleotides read TGTGCCAGCAGCCGAGGTGGCGGGAGTCCCTACGAGCAGTACTTC. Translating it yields CASSRGGGSPYEQYF.

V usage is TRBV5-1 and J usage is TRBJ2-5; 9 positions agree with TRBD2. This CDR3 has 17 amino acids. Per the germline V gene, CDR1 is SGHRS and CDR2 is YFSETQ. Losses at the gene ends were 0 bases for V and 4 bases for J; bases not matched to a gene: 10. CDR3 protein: CASSLGVWTSDGETQYF. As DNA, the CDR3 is TGCGCCAGCAGCTTGGGCGTCTGGACTAGCGATGGAGAGACCCAGTACTTC.

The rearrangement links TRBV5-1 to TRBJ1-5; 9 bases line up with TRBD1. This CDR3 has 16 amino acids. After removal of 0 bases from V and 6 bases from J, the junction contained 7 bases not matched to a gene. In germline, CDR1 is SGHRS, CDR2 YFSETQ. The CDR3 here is CASSLGPGQGGQPQHF. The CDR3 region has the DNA TGCGCCAGCAGCTTGGGACCGGGACAGGGCGGTCAGCCCCAGCATTTT.

CDR3 in DNA: TGCGCCAGCAGCTTGAGGACAGGACTTAATCAGCCCCAGCATTTT. Its protein is CASSLRTGLNQPQHF. This chain uses TRBV5-1 with TRBJ1-5; 7 positions match TRBD1. Germline V gene lookup returns CDR1 SGHRS and CDR2 YFSETQ. Trimming cost V 1 base and J 4 bases; bases outside gene matches: 5. The CDR3 contains 15 residues. Full variable domain (remainder filled in from reference TRBV5-1 and TRBJ1-5): KAGVTQTPRYLIKTRGQQVTLSCSPISGHRSVSWYQQTPGQGLQFLFEYFSETQRNKGNFPGRFSGRQFSNSRSEMNVSTLELGDSALYLCASSLRTGLNQPQHFGDGTRLSIL.

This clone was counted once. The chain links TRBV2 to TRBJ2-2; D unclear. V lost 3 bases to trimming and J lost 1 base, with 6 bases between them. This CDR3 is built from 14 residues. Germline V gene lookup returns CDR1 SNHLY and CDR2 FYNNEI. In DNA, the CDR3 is TGTGCCAGCAGTGATGGGCGGAACACCGGGGAGCTGTTTTTT. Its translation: CASSDGRNTGELFF.

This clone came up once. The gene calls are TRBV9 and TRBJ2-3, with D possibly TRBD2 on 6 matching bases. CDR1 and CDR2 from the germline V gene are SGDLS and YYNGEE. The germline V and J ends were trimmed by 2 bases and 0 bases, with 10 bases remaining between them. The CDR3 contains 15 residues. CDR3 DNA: TGTGCCAGCAGCGTTAGGAGCGGGAGCACAGATACGCAGTATTTT. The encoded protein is CASSVRSGSTDTQYF.

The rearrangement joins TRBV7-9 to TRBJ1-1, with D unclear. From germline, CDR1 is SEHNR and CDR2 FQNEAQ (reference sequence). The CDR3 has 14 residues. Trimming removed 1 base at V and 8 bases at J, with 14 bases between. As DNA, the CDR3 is TGTGCCAGCAGCTTAGAGGGAGACTCCGCCGAAGCTTTCTTT. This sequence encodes CASSLEGDSAEAFF. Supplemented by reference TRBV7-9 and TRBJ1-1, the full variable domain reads DTGVSQNPRHKITKRGQNVTFRCDPISEHNRLYWYRQTLGQGPEFLTYFQNEAQLEKSRLLSDRFSAERPKGSFSTLEIQRTEQGDSAMYLCASSLEGDSAEAFFGQGTRLTVV.

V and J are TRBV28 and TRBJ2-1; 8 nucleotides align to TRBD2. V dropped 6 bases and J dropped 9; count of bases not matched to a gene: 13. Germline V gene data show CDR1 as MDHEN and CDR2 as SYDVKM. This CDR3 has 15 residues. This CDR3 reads CASRLPGGNRVEQFF. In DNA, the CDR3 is TGTGCCAGCAGACTTCCGGGGGGGAACCGCGTTGAGCAGTTCTTC.

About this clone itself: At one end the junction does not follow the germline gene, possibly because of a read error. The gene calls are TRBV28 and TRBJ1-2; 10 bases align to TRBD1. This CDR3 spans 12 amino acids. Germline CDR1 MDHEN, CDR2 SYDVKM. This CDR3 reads CASGGDRGKSVF. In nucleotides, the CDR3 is TGTGCCTCCGGGGGGGACAGGGGAAAGTCGGTCTTC.

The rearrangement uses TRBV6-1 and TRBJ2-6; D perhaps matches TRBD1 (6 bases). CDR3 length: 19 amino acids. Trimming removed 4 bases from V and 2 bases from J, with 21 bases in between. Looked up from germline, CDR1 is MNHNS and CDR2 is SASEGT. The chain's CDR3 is CASSGRTGHGVAGANVLTF. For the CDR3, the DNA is TGTGCCAGCAGTGGACGAACAGGGCATGGAGTAGCTGGGGCCAACGTCCTGACTTTC.

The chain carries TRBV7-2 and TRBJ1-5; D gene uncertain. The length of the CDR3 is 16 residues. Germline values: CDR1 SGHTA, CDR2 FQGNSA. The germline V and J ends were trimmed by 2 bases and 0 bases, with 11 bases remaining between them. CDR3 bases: TGTGCCAGCAGCTTATCTGTTATACTTAGCAATCAGCCCCAGCATTTT. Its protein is CASSLSVILSNQPQHF. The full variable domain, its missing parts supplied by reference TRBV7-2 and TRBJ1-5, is GAGVSQSPSNKVTEKGKDVELRCDPISGHTALYWYRQSLGQGLEFLIYFQGNSAPDKSGLPSDRFSAERTGGSVSTLTIQRTQQEDSAVYLCASSLSVILSNQPQHFGDGTRLSIL.

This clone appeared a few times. The CDR3 here is CASSILAGSSYEQYF. DNA of the CDR3: TGTGCCAGCAGCATCTTAGCGGGTAGCTCCTACGAGCAGTACTTC. The V call is TRBV9, the J call TRBJ2-7, with 7 bases matching TRBD2. Germline assignment: CDR1 SGDLS and CDR2 YYNGEE. The CDR3 covers 15 residues. V trimming: 4 bases; J trimming: 0 bases; junction bases outside the gene matches: 7.

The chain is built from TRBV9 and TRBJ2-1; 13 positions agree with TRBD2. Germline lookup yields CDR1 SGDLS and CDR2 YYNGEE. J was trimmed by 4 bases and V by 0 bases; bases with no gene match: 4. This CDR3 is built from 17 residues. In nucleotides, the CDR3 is TGTGCCAGCAGCGTAGTGATGGGACTAGCGGGGTACAATGAGCAGTTCTTC. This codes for CASSVVMGLAGYNEQFF.

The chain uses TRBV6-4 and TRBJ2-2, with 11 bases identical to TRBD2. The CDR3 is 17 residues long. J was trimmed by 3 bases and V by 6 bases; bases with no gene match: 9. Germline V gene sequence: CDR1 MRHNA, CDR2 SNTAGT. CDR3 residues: CASRKNSGRDHTGELFF. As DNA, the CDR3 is TGTGCCAGCAGAAAGAATAGCGGGAGGGATCACACCGGGGAGCTGTTTTTT.

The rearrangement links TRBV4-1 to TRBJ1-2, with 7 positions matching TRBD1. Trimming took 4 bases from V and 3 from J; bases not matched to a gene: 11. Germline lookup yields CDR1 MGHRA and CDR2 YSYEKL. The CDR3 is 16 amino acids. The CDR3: CASSPNRDRVDYGYTF. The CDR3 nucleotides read TGCGCCAGCAGCCCAAACCGGGACAGAGTCGACTATGGCTACACCTTC.

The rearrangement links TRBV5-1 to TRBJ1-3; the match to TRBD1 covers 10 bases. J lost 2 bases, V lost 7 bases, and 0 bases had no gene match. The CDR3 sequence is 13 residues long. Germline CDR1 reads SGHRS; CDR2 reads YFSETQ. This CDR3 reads CASGTGAGNTIYF. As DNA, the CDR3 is TGCGCCAGCGGGACAGGGGCTGGAAACACCATATATTTT.

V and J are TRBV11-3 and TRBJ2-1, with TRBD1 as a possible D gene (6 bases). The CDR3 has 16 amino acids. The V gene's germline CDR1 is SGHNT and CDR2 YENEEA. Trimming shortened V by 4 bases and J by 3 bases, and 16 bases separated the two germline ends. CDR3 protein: CASSSQGTGDYNEQFF. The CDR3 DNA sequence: TGTGCCAGCAGCTCACAGGGAACCGGGGACTACAATGAGCAGTTCTTC. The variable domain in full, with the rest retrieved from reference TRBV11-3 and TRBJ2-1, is EAGVVQSPRYKIIEKKQPVAFWCNPISGHNTLYWYLQNLGQGPELLIRYENEEAVDDSQLPKDRFSAERLKGVDSTLKIQPAELGDSAVYLCASSSQGTGDYNEQFFGPGTRLTVL.

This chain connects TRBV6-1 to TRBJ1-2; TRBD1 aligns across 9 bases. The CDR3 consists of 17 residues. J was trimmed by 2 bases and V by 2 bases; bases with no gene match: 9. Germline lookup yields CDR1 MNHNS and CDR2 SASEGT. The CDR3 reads CASSEPTGGRINYGYTF. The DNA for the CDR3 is TGTGCCAGCAGTGAACCCACAGGGGGCAGGATCAACTATGGCTACACCTTC.

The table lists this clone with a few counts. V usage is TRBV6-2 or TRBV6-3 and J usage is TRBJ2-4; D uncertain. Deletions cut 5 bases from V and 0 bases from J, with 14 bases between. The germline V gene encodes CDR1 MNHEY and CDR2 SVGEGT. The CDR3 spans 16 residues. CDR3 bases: TGTGCCAGCAGTGATGGCAGTGCCATAGCCAAAAACATTCAGTACTTC. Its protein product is CASSDGSAIAKNIQYF.

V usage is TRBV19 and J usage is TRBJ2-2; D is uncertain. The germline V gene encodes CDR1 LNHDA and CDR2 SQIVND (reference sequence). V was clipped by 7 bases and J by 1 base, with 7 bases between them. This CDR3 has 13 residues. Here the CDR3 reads CASINRNTGELFF. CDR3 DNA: TGTGCCAGTATAAACAGGAACACCGGGGAGCTGTTTTTT.

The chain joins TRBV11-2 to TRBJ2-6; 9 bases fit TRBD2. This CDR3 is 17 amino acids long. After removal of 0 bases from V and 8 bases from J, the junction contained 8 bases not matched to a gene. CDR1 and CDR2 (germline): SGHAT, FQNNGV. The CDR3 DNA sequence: TGTGCCAGCAGCTTAGATCCAGGGGCGGGGGGGCCCAACGTCCTGACTTTC. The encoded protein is CASSLDPGAGGPNVLTF.

The CDR3 DNA reads as TGTGCCAGCAGCCGCGGACAGGGGTGGTCAGATACGCAGTATTTT. It specifies CASSRGQGWSDTQYF. The chain is built from TRBV11-2 and TRBJ2-3, with 9 bases lining up with TRBD1. Germline CDR1 and CDR2: SGHAT and FQNNGV. The CDR3 totals 15 residues. With V trimmed by 5 bases and J by 4 bases, 7 bases remained unmatched.

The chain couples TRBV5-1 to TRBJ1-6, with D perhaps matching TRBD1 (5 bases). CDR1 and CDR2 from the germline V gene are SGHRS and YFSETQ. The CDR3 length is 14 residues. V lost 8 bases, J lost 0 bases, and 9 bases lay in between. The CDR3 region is CARMGGSYNSPLHF. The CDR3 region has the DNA TGCGCCAGGATGGGGGGCTCCTATAATTCACCCCTCCACTTT.

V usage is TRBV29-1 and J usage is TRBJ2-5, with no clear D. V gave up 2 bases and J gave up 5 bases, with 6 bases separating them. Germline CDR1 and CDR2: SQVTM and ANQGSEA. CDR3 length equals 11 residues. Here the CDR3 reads CSVESGETQYF. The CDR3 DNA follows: TGCAGCGTTGAATCCGGGGAGACCCAGTACTTC.

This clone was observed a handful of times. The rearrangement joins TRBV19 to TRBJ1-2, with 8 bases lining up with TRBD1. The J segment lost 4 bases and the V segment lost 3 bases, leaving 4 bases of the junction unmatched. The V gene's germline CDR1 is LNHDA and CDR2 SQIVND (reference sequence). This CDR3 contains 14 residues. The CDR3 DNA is TGTGCCAGTAGTATGGTGCAGGGGGCCTATGGCTACACCTTC. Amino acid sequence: CASSMVQGAYGYTF.

The CDR3 region is CASSLDRGPYNEQFF. DNA for the CDR3: TGTGCCAGCAGCTTGGACAGGGGGCCCTACAATGAGCAGTTCTTC. The chain links TRBV11-3 to TRBJ2-1; 11 positions match TRBD1. CDR1 is SGHNT, CDR2 YENEEA, per germline. CDR3 length: 15 residues. Trimming removed 3 bases from V and 2 bases from J; junction bases left unmatched: 0.

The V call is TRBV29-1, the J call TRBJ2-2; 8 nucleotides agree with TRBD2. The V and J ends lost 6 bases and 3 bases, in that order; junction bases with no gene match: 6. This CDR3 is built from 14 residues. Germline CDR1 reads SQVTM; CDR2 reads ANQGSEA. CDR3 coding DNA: TGCAGCGTCCGACTAGCGCTAGACACCGGGGAGCTGTTTTTT. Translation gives CSVRLALDTGELFF.